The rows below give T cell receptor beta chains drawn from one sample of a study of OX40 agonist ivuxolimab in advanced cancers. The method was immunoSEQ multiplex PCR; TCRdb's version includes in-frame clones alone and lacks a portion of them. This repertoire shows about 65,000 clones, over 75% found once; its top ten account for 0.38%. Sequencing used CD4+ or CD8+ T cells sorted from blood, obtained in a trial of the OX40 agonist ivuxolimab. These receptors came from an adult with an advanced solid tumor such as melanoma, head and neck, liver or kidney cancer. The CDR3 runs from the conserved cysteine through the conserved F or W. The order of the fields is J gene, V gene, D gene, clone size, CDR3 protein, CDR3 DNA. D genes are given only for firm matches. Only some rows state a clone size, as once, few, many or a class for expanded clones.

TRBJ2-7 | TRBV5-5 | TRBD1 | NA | CASSLGQGPYEQYF | TGTGCCAGCAGCCTGGGACAGGGCCCCTACGAGCAGTACTTC
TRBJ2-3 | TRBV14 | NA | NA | CASSHGEQILDTQYF | TGTGCCAGCAGCCACGGTGAACAGATTCTTGATACGCAGTATTTT
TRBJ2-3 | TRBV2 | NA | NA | CASSGEDTQYF | TGTGCCAGCAGTGGTGAAGATACGCAGTATTTT
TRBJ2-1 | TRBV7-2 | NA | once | CASSWGANEQFF | TGTGCCAGCAGCTGGGGGGCCAATGAGCAGTTCTTC
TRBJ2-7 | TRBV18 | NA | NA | CASSLGGRGEYEQYF | TGTGCCAGCTCCCTCGGCGGCAGGGGAGAATACGAGCAGTACTTC
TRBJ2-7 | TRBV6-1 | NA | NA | CASSGTGRDYEQYF | TGTGCCAGCAGTGGAACCGGACGGGACTACGAGCAGTACTTC
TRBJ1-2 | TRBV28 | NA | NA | CASSSGLSYGYTF | TGTGCCAGCAGTTCAGGGTTAAGCTATGGCTACACCTTC
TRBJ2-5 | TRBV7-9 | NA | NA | CASRFTGSGYQETQYF | TGTGCCAGCAGGTTCACAGGGTCGGGGTACCAAGAGACCCAGTACTTC
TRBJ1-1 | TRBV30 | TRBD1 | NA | CAWSVPWTGGLITEAFF | TGTGCCTGGAGTGTACCGTGGACAGGGGGCCTGATTACTGAAGCTTTCTTT
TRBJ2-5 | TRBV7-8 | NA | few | CASSLVSDRETQYF | TGTGCCAGCAGCTTAGTCTCCGACCGAGAGACCCAGTACTTC
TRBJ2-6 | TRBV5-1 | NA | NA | CASGDSGANVLTF | TGCGCCAGCGGGGATTCTGGGGCCAACGTCCTGACTTTC
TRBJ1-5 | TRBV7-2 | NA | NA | CASSLDRDKLQPQHF | TGTGCCAGCAGCTTAGACAGGGACAAGCTTCAGCCCCAGCATTTT
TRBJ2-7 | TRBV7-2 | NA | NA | CASSLGVGLGQPIYEQYF | TGTGCCAGCAGCTTAGGGGTTGGCCTCGGGCAGCCGATCTACGAGCAGTACTTC
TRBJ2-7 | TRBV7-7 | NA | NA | CASSLEIAYEQYF | TGTGCCAGCAGCTTAGAGATAGCCTACGAGCAGTACTTC
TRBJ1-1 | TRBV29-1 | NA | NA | CSGGGTEAFF | TGCAGCGGAGGGGGCACTGAAGCTTTCTTT
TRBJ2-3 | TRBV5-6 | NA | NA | CASSLGSDTRTDTQYF | TGTGCCAGCAGCTTGGGGTCGGACACGCGCACAGATACGCAGTATTTT
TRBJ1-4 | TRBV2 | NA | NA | CASSGDGRREKLFF | TGTGCCAGCAGTGGCGACGGAAGGAGGGAAAAACTGTTTTTT
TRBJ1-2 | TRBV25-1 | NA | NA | CASSARGWGTGYTF | TGTGCCAGCAGTGCTCGGGGTTGGGGTACGGGCTACACCTTC
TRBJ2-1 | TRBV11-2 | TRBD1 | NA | CASSFSGQGANEQFF | TGTGCCAGCAGCTTTTCTGGGCAGGGGGCCAATGAGCAGTTCTTC
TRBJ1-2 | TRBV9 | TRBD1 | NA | CASSATLTGDYGYTF | TGTGCCAGCAGCGCGACGCTGACAGGGGACTATGGCTACACCTTC
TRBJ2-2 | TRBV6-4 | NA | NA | CASSDSGGGNTGELFF | TGTGCCAGCAGTGACTCTGGCGGGGGCAACACCGGGGAGCTGTTTTTT
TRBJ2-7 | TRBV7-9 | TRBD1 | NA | CAPGGGQGPYEQYF | TGTGCCCCTGGAGGGGGACAGGGACCCTACGAGCAGTACTTC
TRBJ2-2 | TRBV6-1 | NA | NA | CASSVGTAGGGTGELFF | TGTGCCAGCAGTGTCGGGACAGCCGGAGGAGGGACCGGGGAGCTGTTTTTT
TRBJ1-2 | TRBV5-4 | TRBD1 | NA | CASRGVDRKNGYTF | TGTGCCAGCAGGGGGGTGGACAGGAAGAATGGCTACACCTTC
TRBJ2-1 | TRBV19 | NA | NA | CASGEMRGNEQFF | TGTGCCAGTGGGGAGATGCGGGGCAATGAGCAGTTCTTC
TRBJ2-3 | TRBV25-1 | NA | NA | CASSESSAKGDTQYF | TGTGCCAGCAGTGAGTCTAGCGCGAAGGGAGATACGCAGTATTTT
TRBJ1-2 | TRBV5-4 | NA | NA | CASPGLNFLGYTF | TGTGCCAGCCCGGGGCTCAATTTCTTGGGCTACACCTTC
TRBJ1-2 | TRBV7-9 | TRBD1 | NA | CASSPTTTGSYGYTF | TGTGCCAGCAGCCCTACTACGACAGGGAGCTATGGCTACACCTTC
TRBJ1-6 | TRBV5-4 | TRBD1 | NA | CASSYSGTGNSPLHF | TGTGCCAGCAGCTACTCCGGGACAGGGAATTCACCCCTCCACTTT
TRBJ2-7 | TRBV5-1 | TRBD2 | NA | CASSFFSGGYEQYF | TGCGCCAGCAGCTTCTTTAGCGGGGGGTACGAGCAGTACTTC
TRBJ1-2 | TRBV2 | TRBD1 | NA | CASSERGQALGYTF | TGTGCCAGCAGCGAGAGGGGACAGGCCTTGGGCTACACCTTC
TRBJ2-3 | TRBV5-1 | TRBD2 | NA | CASSLDSGGDTDTQYF | TGCGCCAGCAGCTTGGATAGCGGGGGGGACACAGATACGCAGTATTTT
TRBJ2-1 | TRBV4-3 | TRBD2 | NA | CASSQPGLASSEQFF | TGCGCCAGCAGCCAGCCGGGACTAGCGTCGTCTGAGCAGTTCTTC
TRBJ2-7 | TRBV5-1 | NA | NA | CASSSSSYEQYF | TGCGCCAGCAGCTCCTCCTCCTACGAGCAGTACTTC
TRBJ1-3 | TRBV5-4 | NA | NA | CASRPGGARSGNTIYF | TGTGCCAGCAGACCTGGGGGGGCACGCTCTGGAAACACCATATATTTT
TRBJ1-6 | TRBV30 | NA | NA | CAWSVKGNNSPLHF | TGTGCCTGGAGTGTAAAGGGGAATAATTCACCCCTCCACTTT
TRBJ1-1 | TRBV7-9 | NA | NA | CASSFGGSVTEAFF | TGTGCCAGCAGCTTCGGGGGAAGTGTTACTGAAGCTTTCTTT
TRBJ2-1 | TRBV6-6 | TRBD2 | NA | CASRFGLADNEQFF | TGTGCCAGCAGATTCGGACTAGCGGACAATGAGCAGTTCTTC
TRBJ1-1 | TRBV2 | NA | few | CARRYEAEAFF | TGTGCCAGACGATACGAGGCTGAAGCTTTCTTT
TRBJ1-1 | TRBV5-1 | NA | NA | CASSLNSPNTEAFF | TGCGCCAGCAGCTTGAATAGCCCGAACACTGAAGCTTTCTTT
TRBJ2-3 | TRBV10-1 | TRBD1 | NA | CASSRQTGKADTQYF | TGCGCCAGCAGCCGCCAGACAGGGAAAGCCGATACGCAGTATTTT
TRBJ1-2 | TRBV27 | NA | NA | CASSFGTNYGYTF | TGTGCCAGCAGTTTTGGTACTAACTATGGCTACACCTTC
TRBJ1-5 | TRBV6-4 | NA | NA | CASSYSGRDYSNQPQHF | TGTGCCAGCAGTTACTCAGGGAGGGATTATAGCAATCAGCCCCAGCATTTT
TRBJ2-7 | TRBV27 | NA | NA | CASSLNGGHLLF | TGTGCCAGCAGTCTCAACGGAGGGCATCTACTCTTC
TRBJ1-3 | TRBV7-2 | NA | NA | CASSPGGGSSGNTIYF | TGTGCCAGCAGCCCCGGGGGGGGAAGCTCTGGAAACACCATATATTTT
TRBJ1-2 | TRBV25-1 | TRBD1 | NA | CASSLGQATFYGYTF | TGTGCCAGCAGCCTGGGACAGGCAACTTTCTATGGCTACACCTTC
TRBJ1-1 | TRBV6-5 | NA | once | CATITRTVNTEAFF | TGTGCCACCATCACTCGGACAGTGAACACTGAAGCTTTCTTT
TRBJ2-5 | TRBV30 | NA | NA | CAWSVRRGLGETQYF | TGTGCCTGGAGTGTAAGGAGGGGGCTGGGAGAGACCCAGTACTTC
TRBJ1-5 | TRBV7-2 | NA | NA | CASSLEVRNQPQHF | TGTGCCAGCAGCTTAGAGGTCAGGAATCAGCCCCAGCATTTT
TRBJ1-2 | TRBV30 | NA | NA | CAWSMQGPTNYGYTF | TGTGCCTGGAGTATGCAGGGCCCTACTAACTATGGCTACACCTTC
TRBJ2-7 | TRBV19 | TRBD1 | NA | CASRGTGSGEQYF | TGTGCCAGTAGAGGGACAGGGAGTGGTGAGCAGTACTTC
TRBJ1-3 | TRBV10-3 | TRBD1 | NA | CAISQTGGSGNTIYF | TGTGCCATCAGTCAGACAGGGGGTTCGGGAAACACCATATATTTT
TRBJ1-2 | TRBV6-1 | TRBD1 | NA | CASSAGQGGNYGYTF | TGTGCCAGCAGTGCAGGACAGGGGGGGAACTATGGCTACACCTTC
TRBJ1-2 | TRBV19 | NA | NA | CASRDLYGYTF | TGTGCCAGCCGGGACCTCTATGGCTACACCTTC
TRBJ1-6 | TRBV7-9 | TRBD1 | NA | CASSSGTGVAWGNSPLHF | TGTGCCAGCAGCTCCGGGACAGGGGTTGCGTGGGGTAATTCACCCCTCCACTTT
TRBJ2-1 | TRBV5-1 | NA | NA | CASSLAAGPSNEQFF | TGCGCCAGCAGCTTGGCGGCGGGGCCCTCCAATGAGCAGTTCTTC
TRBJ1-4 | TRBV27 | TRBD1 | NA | CASRPLGQGVFRGPTNEKLFF | TGTGCCAGCAGACCCCTCGGACAGGGGGTCTTCAGGGGACCAACTAATGAAAAACTGTTTTTT
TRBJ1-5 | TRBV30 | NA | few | CAGGGSSNQPQHF | TGTGCTGGGGGAGGGAGCAGCAATCAGCCCCAGCATTTT
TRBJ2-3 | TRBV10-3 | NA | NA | CAISEGAVSTDTQYF | TGTGCCATCAGTGAGGGGGCGGTAAGCACAGATACGCAGTATTTT